These 2 T cell receptor beta chains share one sample of origin, sequenced in a study of blood T cells in healthy people across ages (dated by TCRdb to between 2014 and 2016). Libraries were prepared through 5' RACE. Instrument on record: Illumina HiSeq 2500. A second roughly 7 to 12 cycle PCR used a sample-barcoded 5' primer and a J-beta primer mix. The raw public data were reprocessed by TCRdb itself: fastp quality trimming at Q25, MiXCR clonotype calling, in-frame beta chains only. All rows with the same CDR3 protein become a single entry with the most common DNA and genes. Present in this sample are about 1.1 million distinct CDR3 sequences, less than 45% of which were seen just once. 13% of the sample comes from the top ten. The sequenced sample was blood. The receptors here all came from a man aged 18-30 years in good health.

This clonotype was counted between two and nine times. The rearrangement links TRBV11-2 to TRBJ1-1, with D unclear. This CDR3 spans 15 amino acids. Trimming took 1 base from V and 1 from J, leaving 10 bases between them. Germline V CDR1 and CDR2: SGHAT, FQNNGV. CDR3 amino acids: CASSLVWVPNTEAFF. Written as DNA, the CDR3 is TGTGCCAGCAGCTTAGTCTGGGTACCGAACACTGAAGCTTTCTTT.

The rearrangement uses TRBV20-1 and TRBJ1-5, with D unresolved. V was clipped by 6 bases and J by 2 bases, with 17 bases between them. From germline, CDR1 is DFQATT and CDR2 SNEGSKA (reference sequence). This CDR3 spans 15 amino acids. The CDR3 nucleotides read TGCAGTGCCAGTCACTCGGGGAGTCGCAATCAGCCCCAGCATTTT. It specifies CSASHSGSRNQPQHF.